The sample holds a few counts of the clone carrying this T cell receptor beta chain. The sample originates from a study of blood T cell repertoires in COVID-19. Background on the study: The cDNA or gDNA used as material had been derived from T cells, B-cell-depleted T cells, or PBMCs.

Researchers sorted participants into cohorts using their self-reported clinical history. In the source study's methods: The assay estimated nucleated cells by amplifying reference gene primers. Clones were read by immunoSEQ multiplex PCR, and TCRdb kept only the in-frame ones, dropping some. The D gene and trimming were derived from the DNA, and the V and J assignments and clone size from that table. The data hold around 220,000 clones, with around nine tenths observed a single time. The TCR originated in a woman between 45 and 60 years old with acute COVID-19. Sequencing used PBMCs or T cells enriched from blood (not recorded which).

Written as DNA, the CDR3 is TGCAGCGTTGCGGGACAGGGTCAAGAGACCCAGTACTTC. It yields the protein CSVAGQGQETQYF. The chain recombines TRBV29-1 with TRBJ2-5; 9 bases agree with TRBD1. Germline V gene data show CDR1 as SQVTM and CDR2 as ANQGSEA. This CDR3 spans 13 amino acids. The V gene end was trimmed by 4 bases and the J gene end by 2 bases; junction bases not matched to a gene: 2.